The sequence of this TCR beta chain was determined in a study of T cells in Graves' hyperthyroidism and ophthalmopathy. Amplification of TCR beta CDR3 regions used RNA as the template. Researchers ran a first-round RT-PCR on the TCR CDR3 using the HTBI primer set. In TCRdb, the multiplex PCR reads were re-called with MiXCR into one record per CDR3 protein. The data show hundreds of thousands of distinct CDR3 sequences, roughly 14% seen once. The CDR3 sequence is 15 residues long. V lost 5 bases and J lost 3; bases outside the gene matches: 4. CDR1 LGHNA and CDR2 YNFKEQ come from the germline V gene. This receptor was taken from a man aged 18 to 30 with Graves' ophthalmopathy. The specimen was blood. V gene TRBV4-2 combines with J gene TRBJ2-3; 11 bases are a match to TRBD1. The CDR3 loop reads CASSDRDRGTDTQYF. The CDR3 nucleotides read TGTGCCAGCAGCGACCGGGACAGGGGGACAGATACGCAGTATTTT.